These T cell receptor beta chains were read from a single sample in a study of graft-versus-host responses after intestinal transplantation. Measured with immunoSEQ multiplex PCR; TCRdb has only the in-frame clones, and not every one. The table shows some 150,000 clones, with around 90% occurring only once. The antigens for these receptors are not known. Specimen: unstimulated CD4+ T cells sorted from spleen or lymph node cells, collected before intestinal transplant. Source of these receptors: a human donor who received an intestinal transplant. Each CDR3 is given with its conserved first and last residue. D genes are given only for firm matches.

D	V	J	CDR3	DNA
NA	TRBV28	TRBJ1-3	CASSYGNTIYF	TGTGCCAGCAGTTACGGAAACACCATATATTTT
TRBD2	TRBV30	TRBJ2-1	CAWSNGGAYNEQFF	TGTGCCTGGAGTAACGGGGGGGCCTACAATGAGCAGTTCTTC
TRBD1	TRBV27	TRBJ2-5	CASSPRLTGGRETQYF	TGTGCCAGCAGTCCCCGCTTGACAGGGGGCCGGGAGACCCAGTACTTC
TRBD1	TRBV10-1	TRBJ1-4	CASSVPGQGGKKLFF	TGCGCCAGCAGTGTCCCGGGACAGGGAGGTAAAAAACTGTTTTTT
NA	TRBV9	TRBJ2-7	CASGGIGEQYF	TGTGCCAGCGGGGGGATTGGCGAGCAGTACTTC
NA	TRBV28	TRBJ2-6	CASSSQGIALSGANVLTF	TGTGCCAGCAGTTCTCAGGGAATAGCCCTTTCTGGGGCCAACGTCCTGACTTTC
NA	TRBV7-7	TRBJ2-7	CASSLDRNSYEQYF	TGTGCCAGCAGCTTAGACAGAAACTCCTACGAGCAGTACTTC
NA	TRBV28	TRBJ2-7	CASSWGRAYEQYF	TGTGCCAGCAGTTGGGGCAGGGCCTACGAGCAGTACTTC
TRBD2	TRBV28	TRBJ2-3	CASRGRAWTDTQYF	TGTGCCAGCCGCGGGAGGGCCTGGACAGATACGCAGTATTTT
NA	TRBV6-5	TRBJ1-4	CASTKFREKLFF	TGTGCCAGCACCAAGTTCCGGGAAAAACTGTTTTTT